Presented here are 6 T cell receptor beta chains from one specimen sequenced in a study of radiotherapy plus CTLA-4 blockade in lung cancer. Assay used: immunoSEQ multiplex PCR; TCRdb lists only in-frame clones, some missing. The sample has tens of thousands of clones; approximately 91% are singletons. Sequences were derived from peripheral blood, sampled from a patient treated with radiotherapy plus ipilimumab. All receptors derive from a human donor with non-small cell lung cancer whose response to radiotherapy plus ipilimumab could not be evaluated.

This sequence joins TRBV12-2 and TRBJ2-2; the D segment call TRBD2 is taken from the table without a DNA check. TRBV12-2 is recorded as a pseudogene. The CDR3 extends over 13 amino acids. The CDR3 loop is CASRDGVTGELFF. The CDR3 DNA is TGTGCAAGTCGCGACGGGGTCACCGGGGAGCTGTTTTTT.

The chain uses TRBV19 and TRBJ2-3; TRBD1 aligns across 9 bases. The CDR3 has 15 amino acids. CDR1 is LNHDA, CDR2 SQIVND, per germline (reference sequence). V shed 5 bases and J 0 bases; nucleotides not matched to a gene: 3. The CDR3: CASSDRGSSTDTQYF. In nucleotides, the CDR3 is TGTGCCAGTAGTGACAGGGGGAGCAGCACAGATACGCAGTATTTT.

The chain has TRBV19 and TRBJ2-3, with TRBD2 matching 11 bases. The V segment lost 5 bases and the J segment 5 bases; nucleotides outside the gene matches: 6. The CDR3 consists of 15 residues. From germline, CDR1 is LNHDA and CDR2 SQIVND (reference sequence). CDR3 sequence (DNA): TGTGCCAGTAGTCTTAGCGGGGGGGTACAAGATACGCAGTATTTT. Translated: CASSLSGGVQDTQYF.

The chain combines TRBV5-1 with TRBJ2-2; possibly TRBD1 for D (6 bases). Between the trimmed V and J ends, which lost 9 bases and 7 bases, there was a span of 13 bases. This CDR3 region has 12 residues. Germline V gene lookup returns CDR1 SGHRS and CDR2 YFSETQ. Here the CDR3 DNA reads TGCGCCACCCCAGGGGTTCACGGGGAGCTGTTTTTT. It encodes CATPGVHGELFF.

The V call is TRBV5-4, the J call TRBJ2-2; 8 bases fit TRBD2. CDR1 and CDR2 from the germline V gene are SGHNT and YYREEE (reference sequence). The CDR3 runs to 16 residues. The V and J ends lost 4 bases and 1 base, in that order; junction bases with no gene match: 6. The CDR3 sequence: CASSLGAGGNTGELFF. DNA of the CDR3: TGTGCCAGCAGCCTGGGGGCGGGGGGGAACACCGGGGAGCTGTTTTTT.

This CDR3 reads CASSPDSNTGELFF. CDR3 bases: TGCGCCAGCAGCCCGGACTCCAACACCGGGGAGCTGTTTTTT. The rearrangement uses TRBV5-1 and TRBJ2-2; D may be TRBD2 (5 bases). The CDR3 has 14 residues. The V end was cut by 4 bases, the J end by 2 bases, with 9 bases between. Germline V lookup: CDR1 SGHRS, CDR2 YFSETQ.